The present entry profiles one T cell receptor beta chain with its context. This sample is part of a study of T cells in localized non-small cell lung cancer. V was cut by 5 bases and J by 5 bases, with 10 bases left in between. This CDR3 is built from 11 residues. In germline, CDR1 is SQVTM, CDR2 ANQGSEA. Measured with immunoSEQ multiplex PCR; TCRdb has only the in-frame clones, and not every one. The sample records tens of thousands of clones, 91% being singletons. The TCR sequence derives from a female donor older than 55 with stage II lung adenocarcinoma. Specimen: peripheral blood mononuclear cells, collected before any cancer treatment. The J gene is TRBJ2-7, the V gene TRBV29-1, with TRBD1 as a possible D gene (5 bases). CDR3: CSVYTGNEQYF. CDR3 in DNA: TGCAGCGTTTACACAGGCAACGAGCAGTACTTC.